This TCR beta chain stems from a study of blood T cells in healthy people across ages. It was with a sample-barcoded 5' primer and a J-beta primer mix that a second PCR of roughly 6 to 12 cycles was run. TCRdb independently ran MiXCR on the 5' RACE reads; one entry per CDR3 protein. The sample lists about 1.1 million distinct CDR3 sequences, roughly two fifths occurring once. Germline V gives CDR1 DFQATT, CDR2 SNEGSKA (reference sequence). J gave up 2 bases and V 5 bases, and 7 bases lay outside the gene matches. The CDR3 consists of 15 residues. This clonotype was seen at least ten times. This receptor was identified in a man younger than 30 in good health. The chain couples TRBV20-1 to TRBJ2-3; 10 bases map to TRBD2. Material: blood. The CDR3 nucleotides read TGCAGTGCTTGGAGGACTAGCGGATACACAGATACGCAGTATTTT. Its protein product is CSAWRTSGYTDTQYF.